The 5 T cell receptor beta chains listed next were all sequenced from one sample in a study of cytomegalovirus exposure and HLA in healthy donors. The PCR made use of 60 Vbeta and 13 Jbeta primers. Some clones are missing from TCRdb's copy, which holds only in-frame ones; the method was immunoSEQ multiplex PCR. Of approximately 110,000 clones in the sample, approximately 81% are singletons; the top ten hold about 3%. The sample was PBMCs. Receptors originate from a young woman in good health and CMV-seropositive.

This clone has only a few counts. The chain uses TRBV19 and TRBJ1-5; 8 bases fit TRBD1. From germline, CDR1 is LNHDA and CDR2 SQIVND (reference sequence). CDR3 size: 14 residues. J was trimmed by 7 bases and V by 5 bases; bases with no gene match: 7. The CDR3 loop is CASSLPGGGQPQHF. DNA of the CDR3: TGTGCCAGTAGTCTCCCAGGGGGCGGACAGCCCCAGCATTTT.

The chain uses TRBV7-2 and TRBJ1-3, with 7 bases lining up with TRBD1. The CDR3 has 14 residues. In germline, CDR1 is SGHTA, CDR2 FQGNSA. V was clipped by 6 bases and J by 2 bases; unmatched bases: 4. The DNA for the CDR3 is TGTGCCAGCAGACCCCAGGGGGCTGGAAACACCATATATTTT. Translated: CASRPQGAGNTIYF.

The chain uses TRBV6-5 and TRBJ2-7; D might be TRBD1 (6 bases). CDR3 length: 14 amino acids. Germline lookup yields CDR1 MNHEY and CDR2 SVGAGI. V lost 8 bases and J lost 0, with 14 bases in between. The CDR3 protein is CASCMVRGSYEQYF. CDR3 nucleotide sequence: TGTGCCAGCTGTATGGTCAGGGGCTCCTACGAGCAGTACTTC.

The V gene is TRBV19, the J gene TRBJ2-7; maybe TRBD2 (5 bases). Germline CDR1 LNHDA, CDR2 SQIVND (reference sequence). V was trimmed by 1 base and J by 2 bases, leaving 15 bases between them. The CDR3 contains 16 residues. Here the CDR3 reads CASSIAAEEGPYEQYF. For the CDR3, the DNA is TGTGCCAGTAGTATAGCAGCGGAGGAAGGCCCCTACGAGCAGTACTTC. The complete variable domain, with remaining parts taken from reference TRBV19 and TRBJ2-7, reads DGGITQSPKYLFRKEGQNVTLSCEQNLNHDAMYWYRQDPGQGLRLIYYSQIVNDFQKGDIAEGYSVSREKKESFPLTVTSAQKNPTAFYLCASSIAAEEGPYEQYFGPGTRLTVT.

J is TRBJ2-1 and V is TRBV5-1, with 13 nucleotides matching TRBD2. From germline, CDR1 is SGHRS and CDR2 YFSETQ. With V trimmed by 4 bases and J by 5 bases, 6 bases remained unmatched. The CDR3 loop spans 16 amino acids. CDR3 protein: CASSTTGLAGDNEQFF. In DNA form, the CDR3 reads TGCGCCAGCAGCACCACTGGACTAGCGGGGGACAATGAGCAGTTCTTC.